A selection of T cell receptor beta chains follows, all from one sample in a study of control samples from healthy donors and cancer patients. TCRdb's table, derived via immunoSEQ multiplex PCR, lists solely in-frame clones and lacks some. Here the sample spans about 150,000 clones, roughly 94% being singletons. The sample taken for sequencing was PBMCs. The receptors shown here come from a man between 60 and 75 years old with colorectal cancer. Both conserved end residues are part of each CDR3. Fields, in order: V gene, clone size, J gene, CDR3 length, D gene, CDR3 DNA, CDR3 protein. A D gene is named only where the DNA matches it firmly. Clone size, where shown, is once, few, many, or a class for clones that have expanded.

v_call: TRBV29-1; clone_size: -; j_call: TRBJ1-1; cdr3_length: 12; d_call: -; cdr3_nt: TGCAGCGTTGTGTCGGTCCGCGCTGAAGCTTTCTTT; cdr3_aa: CSVVSVRAEAFF
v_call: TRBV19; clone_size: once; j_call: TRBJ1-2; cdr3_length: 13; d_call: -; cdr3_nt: TGTGCCAGTAGTATCGTTGTGTCGGATGGCTACACCTTC; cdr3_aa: CASSIVVSDGYTF
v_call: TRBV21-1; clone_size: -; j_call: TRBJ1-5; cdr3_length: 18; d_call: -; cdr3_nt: TGTGCCAGCAGCAAACCCCCCGAGACAGGGTGCGGCGGTCAGCCCCAGCATTTT; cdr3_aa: CASSKPPETGCGGQPQHF
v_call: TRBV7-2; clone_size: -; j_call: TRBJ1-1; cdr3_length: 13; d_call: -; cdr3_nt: TGTGCCAGCAGCTTAACCATGAACACTGAAGCTTTCTTT; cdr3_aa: CASSLTMNTEAFF
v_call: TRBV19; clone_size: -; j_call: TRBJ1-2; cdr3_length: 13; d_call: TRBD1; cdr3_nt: TGTGCCAGTAGGGGACAGGGTGTGGATGGCTACACCTTC; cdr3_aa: CASRGQGVDGYTF
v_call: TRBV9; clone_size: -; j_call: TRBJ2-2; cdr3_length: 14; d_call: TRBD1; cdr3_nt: TGTGCCAGCAGCGGGACAGGTAACACCGGGGAGCTGTTTTTT; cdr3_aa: CASSGTGNTGELFF
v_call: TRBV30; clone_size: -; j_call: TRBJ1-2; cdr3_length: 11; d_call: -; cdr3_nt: TGTGCCTGGAGAGGGAGAGCTGGCTACACCTTC; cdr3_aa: CAWRGRAGYTF
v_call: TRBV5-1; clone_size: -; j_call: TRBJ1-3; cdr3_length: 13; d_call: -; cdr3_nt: TGCGCCAGCAGCTTGGACAGGTTGGACACCATATATTTT; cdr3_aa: CASSLDRLDTIYF
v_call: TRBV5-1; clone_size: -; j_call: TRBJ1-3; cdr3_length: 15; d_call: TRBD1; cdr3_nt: TGCGCCACTTCGACCGGGACAGGGGCTGGAAACACCATATATTTT; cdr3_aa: CATSTGTGAGNTIYF
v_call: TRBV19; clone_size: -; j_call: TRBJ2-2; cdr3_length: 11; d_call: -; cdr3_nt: TGTGCCACCCAGAACACCGGGGAGCTGTTTTTT; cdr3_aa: CATQNTGELFF
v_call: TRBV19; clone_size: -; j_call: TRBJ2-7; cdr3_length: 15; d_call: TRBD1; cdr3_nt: TGTGCCAGTAGTGTATCACAGGGGGACTCCTACGAGCAGTACTTC; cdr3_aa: CASSVSQGDSYEQYF
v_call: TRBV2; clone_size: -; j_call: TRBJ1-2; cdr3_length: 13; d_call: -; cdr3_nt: TGTGCCAGCAGTGATCGAGGCCTCGGGGGCTACACCTTC; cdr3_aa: CASSDRGLGGYTF
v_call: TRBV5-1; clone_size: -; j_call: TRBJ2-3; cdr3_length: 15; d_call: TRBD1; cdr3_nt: TGCGCCAGCAGCGTTGGACAGGGGTCCACAGATACGCAGTATTTT; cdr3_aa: CASSVGQGSTDTQYF
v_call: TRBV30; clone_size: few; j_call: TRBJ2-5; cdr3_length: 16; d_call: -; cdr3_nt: TGTGCCTGGAGCCACGATGTAGGGGCCAGGAGGGAGACCCAGTACTTC; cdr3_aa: CAWSHDVGARRETQYF
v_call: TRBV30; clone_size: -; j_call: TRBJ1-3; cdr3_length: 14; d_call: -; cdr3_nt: TGTGCCTGGAGTTCCTCCTTATCTGGAAACACCATATATTTT; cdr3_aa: CAWSSSLSGNTIYF
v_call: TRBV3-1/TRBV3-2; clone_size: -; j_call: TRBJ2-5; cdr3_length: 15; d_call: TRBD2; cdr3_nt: TGTGCCAGCAGCCAAGTAGCGGGGGGAGGAGAGACCCAGTACTTC; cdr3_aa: CASSQVAGGGETQYF
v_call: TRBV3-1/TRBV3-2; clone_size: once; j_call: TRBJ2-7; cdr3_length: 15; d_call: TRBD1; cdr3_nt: TGTGCCAGCAGCCCCGGGACAGGGGGCACGTACGAGCAGTACTTC; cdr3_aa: CASSPGTGGTYEQYF
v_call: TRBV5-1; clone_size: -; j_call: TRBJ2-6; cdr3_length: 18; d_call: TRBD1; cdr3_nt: TGCGCCAGCAGCGCGACAGGGGTCGCGTTCTCTGGGGCCAACGTCCTGACTTTC; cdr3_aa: CASSATGVAFSGANVLTF
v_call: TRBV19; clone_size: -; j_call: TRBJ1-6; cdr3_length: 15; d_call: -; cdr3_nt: TGTGCCAGTAGTATAGATGGAGGGCTCACTTCACCCCTCCACTTT; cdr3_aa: CASSIDGGLTSPLHF
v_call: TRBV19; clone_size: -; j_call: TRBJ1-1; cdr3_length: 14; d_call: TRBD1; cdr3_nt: TGTGCCAGTAGTATTAGGGACAGGGACACTGAAGCTTTCTTT; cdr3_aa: CASSIRDRDTEAFF
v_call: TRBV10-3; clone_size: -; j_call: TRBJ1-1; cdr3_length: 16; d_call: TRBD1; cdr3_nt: TGTGCCATCAGGTCCGGGACAGGGGTTCTGAACACTGAAGCTTTCTTT; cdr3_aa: CAIRSGTGVLNTEAFF
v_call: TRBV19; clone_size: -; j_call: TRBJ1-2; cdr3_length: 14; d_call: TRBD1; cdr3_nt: TGTGCCAGTAGTTTACAGGGGCCCAACTATGGCTACACCTTC; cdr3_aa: CASSLQGPNYGYTF
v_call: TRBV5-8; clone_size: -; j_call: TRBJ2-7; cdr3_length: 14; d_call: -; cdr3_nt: TGTGCCAGCAGCCCTAGAGTACACTCCTACGAGCAGTACTTC; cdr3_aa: CASSPRVHSYEQYF
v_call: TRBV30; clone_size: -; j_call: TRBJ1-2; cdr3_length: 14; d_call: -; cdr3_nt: TGTGCCTGGAGAGGTGTCCACATGAACTATGGCTACACCTTC; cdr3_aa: CAWRGVHMNYGYTF
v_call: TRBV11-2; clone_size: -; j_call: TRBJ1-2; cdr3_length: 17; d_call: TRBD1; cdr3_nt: TGTGCCAGCAGCTCGACGGACAGGGCGGGGGGTAACTATGGCTACACCTTC; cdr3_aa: CASSSTDRAGGNYGYTF
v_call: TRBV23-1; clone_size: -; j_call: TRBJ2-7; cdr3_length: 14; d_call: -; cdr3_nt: TGCGCCAGCAGTCACCCCGAGGGGGAACCACTTAAGGTATTC; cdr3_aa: CASSHPEGEPLKVF
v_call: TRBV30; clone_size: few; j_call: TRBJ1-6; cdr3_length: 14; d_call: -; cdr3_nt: TGTGCCTGGAGGGGCAGGGGAGATAATTCACCCCTCCACTTT; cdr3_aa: CAWRGRGDNSPLHF
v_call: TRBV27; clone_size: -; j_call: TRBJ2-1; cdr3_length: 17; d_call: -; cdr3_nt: TGTGCCAGCAGTCCGACGCCTCCGGGCTCAGATTACAATGAGCAGTTCTTC; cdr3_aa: CASSPTPPGSDYNEQFF
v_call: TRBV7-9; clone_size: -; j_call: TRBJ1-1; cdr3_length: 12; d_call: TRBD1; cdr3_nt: TGTGCCAGCAGATTGACAGGGGGAGTTGCTTTCTTT; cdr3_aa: CASRLTGGVAFF
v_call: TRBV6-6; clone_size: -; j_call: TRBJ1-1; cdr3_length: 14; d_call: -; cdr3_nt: TGTGCCAGCAGCCCCAACGTAATGAACACTGAAGCTTTCTTT; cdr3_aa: CASSPNVMNTEAFF
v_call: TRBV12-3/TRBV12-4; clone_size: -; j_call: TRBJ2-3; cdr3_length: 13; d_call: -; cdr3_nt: TGTGCCAGCAGTCAAATGCAGCTAGATACGCAGTATTTT; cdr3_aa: CASSQMQLDTQYF
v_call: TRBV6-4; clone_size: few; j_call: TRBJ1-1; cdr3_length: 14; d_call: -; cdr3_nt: TGTGCCAGCAGTGACTCGTCCAGGAACACTGAAGCTTTCTTT; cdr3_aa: CASSDSSRNTEAFF
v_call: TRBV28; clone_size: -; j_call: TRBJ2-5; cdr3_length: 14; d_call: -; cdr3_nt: TGTGCCAGCAGCCTTTTACAGGGAAGAGAGACCCAGTACTTC; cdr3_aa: CASSLLQGRETQYF
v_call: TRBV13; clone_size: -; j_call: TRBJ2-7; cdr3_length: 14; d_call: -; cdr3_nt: TGTGCCAGCAGCGAGGGACGGGGCTCCTACGAGCAGTACTTC; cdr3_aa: CASSEGRGSYEQYF
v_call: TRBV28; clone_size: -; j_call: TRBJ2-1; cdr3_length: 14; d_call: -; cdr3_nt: TGTGCCAGCAGCCAACCGGGGACTCACAATGAGCAGTTCTTC; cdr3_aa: CASSQPGTHNEQFF
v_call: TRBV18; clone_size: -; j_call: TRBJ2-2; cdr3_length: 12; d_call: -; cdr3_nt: TGTGCCAGCTCACCACCCACCGGGGAGCTGTTTTTT; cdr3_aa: CASSPPTGELFF
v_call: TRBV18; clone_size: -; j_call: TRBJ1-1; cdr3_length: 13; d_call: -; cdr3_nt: TGTGCCAGCTCACCAGCTCCCCCCGAGGAAGCTTTCTTT; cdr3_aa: CASSPAPPEEAFF
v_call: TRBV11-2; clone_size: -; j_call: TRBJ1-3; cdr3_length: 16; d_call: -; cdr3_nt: TGTGCTAGCAGCTTAGCACAGGCAAGCTCTGGAAACACCATATATTTT; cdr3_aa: CASSLAQASSGNTIYF
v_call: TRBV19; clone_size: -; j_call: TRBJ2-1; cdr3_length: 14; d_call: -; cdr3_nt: TGTGCCAGTAGTCAGGTGGCCGACTACAATGAGCAGTTCTTC; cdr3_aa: CASSQVADYNEQFF
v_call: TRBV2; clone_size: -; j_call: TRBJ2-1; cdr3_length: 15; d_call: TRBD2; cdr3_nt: TGTGCCAGCAGTGACAGGGTAGCGGGGTACAATGAGCAGTTCTTC; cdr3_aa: CASSDRVAGYNEQFF
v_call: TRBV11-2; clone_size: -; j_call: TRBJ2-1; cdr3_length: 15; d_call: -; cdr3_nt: TGTGCCAGCAGCTTGGAGGGGGCGGGGTACAATGAGCAGTTCTTC; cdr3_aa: CASSLEGAGYNEQFF
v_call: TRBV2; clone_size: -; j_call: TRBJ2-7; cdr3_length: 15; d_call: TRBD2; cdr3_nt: TGTGCCAGCAGCGGAGGACTAGCGCCTTCCTACGAGCAGTACTTC; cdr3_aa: CASSGGLAPSYEQYF
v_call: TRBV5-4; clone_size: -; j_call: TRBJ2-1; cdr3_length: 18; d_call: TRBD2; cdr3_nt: TGTGCCAGCAGCTTGGGTATGACTAGCGGGGGCTCCTACAATGAGCAGTTCTTC; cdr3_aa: CASSLGMTSGGSYNEQFF
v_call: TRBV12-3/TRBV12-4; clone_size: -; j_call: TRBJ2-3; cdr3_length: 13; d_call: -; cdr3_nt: TGTGCCAGCAGTTTAGTAGAGGCAGATACGCAGTATTTT; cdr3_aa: CASSLVEADTQYF
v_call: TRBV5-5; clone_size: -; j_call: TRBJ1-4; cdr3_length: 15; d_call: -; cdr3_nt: TGTGCCAGCAGCTGGAGGGGGGCGGAGGATGAAAAACTGTTTTTT; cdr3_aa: CASSWRGAEDEKLFF
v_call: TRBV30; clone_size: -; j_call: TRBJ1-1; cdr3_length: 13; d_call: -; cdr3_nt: TGTGCCTGGAACAGGGAGGGGAACACTGAAGCTTTCTTT; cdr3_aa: CAWNREGNTEAFF
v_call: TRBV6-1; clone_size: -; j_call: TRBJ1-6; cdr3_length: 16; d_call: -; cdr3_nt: TGTGCCAGCAGTGAGGTTGGGGGCGCAACCCCCTCACCCCTCCACTTT; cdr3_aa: CASSEVGGATPSPLHF
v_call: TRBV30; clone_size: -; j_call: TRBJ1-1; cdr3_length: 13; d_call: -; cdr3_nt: TGTGCCTGGAGTGTACAGGCTAACACTGAAGCTTTCTTT; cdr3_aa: CAWSVQANTEAFF
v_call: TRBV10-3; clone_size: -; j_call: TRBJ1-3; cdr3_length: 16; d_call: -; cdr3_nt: TGTGCCATCAGTGAGTTCGACGGAGTCTCTGGAAACACCATATATTTT; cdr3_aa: CAISEFDGVSGNTIYF
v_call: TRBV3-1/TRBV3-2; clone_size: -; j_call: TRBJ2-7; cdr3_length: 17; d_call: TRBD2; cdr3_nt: TGTGCCAGCAGCCCCCCGACTAGCGGGGGCAGCTCCTACGAGCAGTACTTC; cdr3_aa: CASSPPTSGGSSYEQYF
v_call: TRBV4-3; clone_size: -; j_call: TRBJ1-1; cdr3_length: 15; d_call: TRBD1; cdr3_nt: TGCGCCAGCAGCCAAGCGACAGGGAAATTCGCTGAAGCTTTCTTT; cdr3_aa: CASSQATGKFAEAFF